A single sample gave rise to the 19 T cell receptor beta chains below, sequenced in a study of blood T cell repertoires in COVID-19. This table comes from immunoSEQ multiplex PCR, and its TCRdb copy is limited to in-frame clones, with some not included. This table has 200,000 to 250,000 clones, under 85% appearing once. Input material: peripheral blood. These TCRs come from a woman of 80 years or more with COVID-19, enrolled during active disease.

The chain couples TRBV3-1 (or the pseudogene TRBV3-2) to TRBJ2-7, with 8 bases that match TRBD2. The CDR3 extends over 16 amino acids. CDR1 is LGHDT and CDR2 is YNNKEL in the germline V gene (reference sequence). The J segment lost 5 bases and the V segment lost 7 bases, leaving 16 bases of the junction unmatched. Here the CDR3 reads CASTGGAGYGGHEQYF. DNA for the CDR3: TGTGCCAGCACCGGGGGGGCGGGCTACGGGGGCCACGAGCAGTACTTC.

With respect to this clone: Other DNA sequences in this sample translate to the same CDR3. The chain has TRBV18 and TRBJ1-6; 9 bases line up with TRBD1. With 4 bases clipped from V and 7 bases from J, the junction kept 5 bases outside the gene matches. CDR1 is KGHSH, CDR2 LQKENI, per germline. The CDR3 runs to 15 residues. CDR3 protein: CASSLGQGSNSPLHF. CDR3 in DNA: TGTGCCAGCTCACTCGGACAGGGGAGCAATTCACCCCTCCACTTT.

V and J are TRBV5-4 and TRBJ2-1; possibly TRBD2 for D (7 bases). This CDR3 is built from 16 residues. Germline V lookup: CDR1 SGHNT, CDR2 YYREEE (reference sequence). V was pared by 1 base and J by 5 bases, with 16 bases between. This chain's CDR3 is CASSLKRTRDNNEQFF. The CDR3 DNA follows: TGTGCCAGCAGCTTGAAAAGGACTAGGGACAACAATGAGCAGTTCTTC.

The CDR3: CASSKESRLHEQYF. CDR3 bases: TGTGCCAGCTCCAAGGAGAGTAGGCTCCACGAGCAGTACTTC. V is TRBV18 and J is TRBJ2-7; D gene unclear. V gave up 6 bases and J gave up 5 bases, with 17 bases separating them. Looked up from germline, CDR1 is KGHSH and CDR2 is LQKENI. The length of the CDR3 is 14 residues.

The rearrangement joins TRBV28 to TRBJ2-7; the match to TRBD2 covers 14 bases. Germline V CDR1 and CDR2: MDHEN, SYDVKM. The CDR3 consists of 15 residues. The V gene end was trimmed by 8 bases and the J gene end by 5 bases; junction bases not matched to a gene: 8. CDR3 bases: TGTGCCAGCTCCCGAACGACTAGCGGGAGGGACGAGCAGTACTTC. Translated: CASSRTTSGRDEQYF.

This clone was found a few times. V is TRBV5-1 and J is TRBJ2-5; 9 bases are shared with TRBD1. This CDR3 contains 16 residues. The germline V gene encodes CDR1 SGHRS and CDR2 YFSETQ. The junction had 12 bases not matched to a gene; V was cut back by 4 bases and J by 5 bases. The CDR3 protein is CASSAIGTGSSETQYF. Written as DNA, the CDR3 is TGCGCCAGCAGCGCGATCGGGACAGGGTCGTCGGAGACCCAGTACTTC.

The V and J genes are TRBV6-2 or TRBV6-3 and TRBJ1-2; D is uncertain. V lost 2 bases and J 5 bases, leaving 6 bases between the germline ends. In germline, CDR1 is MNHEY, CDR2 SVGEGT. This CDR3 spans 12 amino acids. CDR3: CASSYVEYGYTF. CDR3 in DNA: TGTGCCAGCAGTTACGTCGAGTATGGCTACACCTTC.

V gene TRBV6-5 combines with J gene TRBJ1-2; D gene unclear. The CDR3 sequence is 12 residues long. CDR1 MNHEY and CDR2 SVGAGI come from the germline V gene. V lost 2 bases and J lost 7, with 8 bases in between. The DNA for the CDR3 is TGTGCCAGCAGTTACCCACGGGGTGGCTACACCTTC. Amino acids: CASSYPRGGYTF.

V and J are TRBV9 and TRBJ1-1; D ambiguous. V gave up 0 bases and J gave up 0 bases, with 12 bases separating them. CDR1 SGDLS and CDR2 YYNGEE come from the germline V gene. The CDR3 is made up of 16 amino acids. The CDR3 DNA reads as TGTGCCAGCAGCGTAGCTCCCACGGGTGTGAACACTGAAGCTTTCTTT. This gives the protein CASSVAPTGVNTEAFF.

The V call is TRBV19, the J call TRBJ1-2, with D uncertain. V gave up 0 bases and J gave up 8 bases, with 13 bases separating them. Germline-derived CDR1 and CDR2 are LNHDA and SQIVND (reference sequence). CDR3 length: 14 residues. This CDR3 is CASSIDWQFGGYTF. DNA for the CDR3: TGTGCCAGTAGTATAGACTGGCAGTTCGGGGGCTACACCTTC. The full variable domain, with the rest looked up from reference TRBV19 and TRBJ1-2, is DGGITQSPKYLFRKEGQNVTLSCEQNLNHDAMYWYRQDPGQGLRLIYYSQIVNDFQKGDIAEGYSVSREKKESFPLTVTSAQKNPTAFYLCASSIDWQFGGYTFGSGTRLTVV.

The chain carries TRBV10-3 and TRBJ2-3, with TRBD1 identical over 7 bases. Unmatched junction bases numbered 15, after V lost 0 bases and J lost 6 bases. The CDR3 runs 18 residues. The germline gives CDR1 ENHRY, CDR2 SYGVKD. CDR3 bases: TGTGCCATCAGTGAGTCGAGGGGCGACAGGGCAGAGTGGGATACGCAGTATTTT. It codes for CAISESRGDRAEWDTQYF.

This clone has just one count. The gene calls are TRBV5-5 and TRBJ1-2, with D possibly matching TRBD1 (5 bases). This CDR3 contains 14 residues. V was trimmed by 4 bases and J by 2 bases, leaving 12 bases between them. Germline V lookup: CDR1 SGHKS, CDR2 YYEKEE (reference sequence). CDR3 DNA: TGTGCCAGCAGCCCGAACCCAGGGAACTATGGCTACACCTTC. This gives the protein CASSPNPGNYGYTF.

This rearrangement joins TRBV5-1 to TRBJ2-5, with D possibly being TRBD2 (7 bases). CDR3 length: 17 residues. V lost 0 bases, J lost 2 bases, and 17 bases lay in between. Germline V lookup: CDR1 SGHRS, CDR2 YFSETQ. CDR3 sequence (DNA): TGCGCCAGCAGCTTGGCAGCGTGGGAGGGGGGACAAGAGACCCAGTACTTC. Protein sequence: CASSLAAWEGGQETQYF.

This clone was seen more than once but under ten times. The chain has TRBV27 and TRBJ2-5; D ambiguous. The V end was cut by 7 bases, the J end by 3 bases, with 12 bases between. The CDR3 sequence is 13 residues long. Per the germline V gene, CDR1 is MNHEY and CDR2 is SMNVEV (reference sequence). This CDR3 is CASKLSAEETQYF. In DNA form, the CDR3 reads TGTGCCAGCAAGTTGTCCGCGGAAGAGACCCAGTACTTC.

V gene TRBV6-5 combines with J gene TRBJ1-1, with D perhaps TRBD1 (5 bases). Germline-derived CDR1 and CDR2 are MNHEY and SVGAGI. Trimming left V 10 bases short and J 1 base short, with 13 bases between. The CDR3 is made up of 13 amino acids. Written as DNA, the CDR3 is TGTGCCACCATCCCGGGGGGGAACACTGAAGCTTTCTTT. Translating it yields CATIPGGNTEAFF.

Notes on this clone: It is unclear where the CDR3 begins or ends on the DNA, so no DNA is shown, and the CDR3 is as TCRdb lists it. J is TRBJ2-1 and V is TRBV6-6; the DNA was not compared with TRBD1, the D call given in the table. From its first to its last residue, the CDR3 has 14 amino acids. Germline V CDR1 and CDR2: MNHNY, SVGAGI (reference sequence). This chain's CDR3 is CASSFAAGTTWKFF.

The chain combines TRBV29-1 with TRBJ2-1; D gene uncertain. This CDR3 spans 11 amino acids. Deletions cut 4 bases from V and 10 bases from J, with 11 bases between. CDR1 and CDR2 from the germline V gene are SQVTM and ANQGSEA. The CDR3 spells CSVVPAREQFF. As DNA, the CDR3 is TGCAGCGTTGTTCCTGCGAGGGAGCAGTTCTTC.

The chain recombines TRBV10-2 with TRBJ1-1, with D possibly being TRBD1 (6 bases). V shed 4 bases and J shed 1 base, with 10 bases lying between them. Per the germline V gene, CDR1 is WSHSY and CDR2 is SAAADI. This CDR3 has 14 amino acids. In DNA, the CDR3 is TGCGCCAGCAGTGTACAGGGAGAGAACACTGAAGCTTTCTTT. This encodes CASSVQGENTEAFF.

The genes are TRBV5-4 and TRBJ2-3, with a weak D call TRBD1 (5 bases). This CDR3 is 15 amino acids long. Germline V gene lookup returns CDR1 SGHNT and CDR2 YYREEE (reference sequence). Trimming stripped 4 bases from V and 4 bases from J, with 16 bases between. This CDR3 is CASSLDSARADTQYF. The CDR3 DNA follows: TGTGCCAGCAGCCTCGACAGTGCTCGCGCAGATACGCAGTATTTT.